The 21 T cell receptor beta chains reported below all come from one sample, sequenced in a study of a mutant IDH1 vaccine in newly diagnosed glioma (TCRdb year 2021). The protocol used for the library was the immunoSEQ multiplex PCR assay. TCRdb retrieved this table from immuneACCESS and kept in-frame rearrangements only. Not all clones are present; in checked studies, unresolved V genes account for under half, and no reason is known for the remainder. This sample comprises 30,000 to 40,000 clones, around 84% of them detected only once. Of the sample, roughly 7.1% falls within the top ten clones. Their target antigens are unknown. The time point label here, explained by the study, means: week 35, safety follow-up. Each vaccine dose, consisting of 300 ug of a 20-mer mutant IDH1 peptide in Montanide, was administered subcutaneously with topical imiquimod. The input for sequencing was PBMCs, taken from a glioma patient whose treatment included an IDH1 peptide vaccine. The receptors shown here come from a woman aged 18-29 years with glioma.

The chain uses TRBV4-2 and TRBJ2-5; no firm D call. The CDR3 contains 13 residues. Germline CDR1 and CDR2: LGHNA and YNFKEQ. V was trimmed by 0 bases and J by 5 bases, leaving 7 bases between them. CDR3 coding DNA: TGTGCCAGCAGCCAAGAAGTCCTTGAGACCCAGTACTTC. Translation: CASSQEVLETQYF.

The V call is TRBV27, the J call TRBJ1-1, with D hard to call. V shed 6 bases and J shed 1 base, with 12 bases lying between them. Germline V gene sequence: CDR1 MNHEY, CDR2 SMNVEV (reference sequence). The CDR3 has 14 amino acids. Here the CDR3 DNA reads TGTGCCAGCAGCGTAGGACGGACGAACACTGAAGCTTTCTTT. This codes for CASSVGRTNTEAFF.

The chain is built from TRBV4-3 and TRBJ2-3; 9 nucleotides match TRBD1. V shed 1 base, J shed 5 bases, and the junction held 7 bases outside the gene matches. CDR1 is LGHNA and CDR2 is YSLEER in the germline V gene. This CDR3 spans 16 amino acids. The CDR3 sequence is CASSQGGTGWGDTQYF. CDR3 bases: TGCGCCAGCAGCCAAGGGGGGACAGGGTGGGGAGATACGCAGTATTTT.

The CDR3 spells CASSQDYNEQFF. The CDR3 region has the DNA TGTGCCAGCAGCCAAGATTACAATGAGCAGTTCTTC. The V and J genes are TRBV4-2 and TRBJ2-1; D not certain. This CDR3 has 12 residues. Between the trimmed V and J ends, which lost 0 bases and 4 bases, there was a span of 1 base. Germline loops: CDR1 LGHNA, CDR2 YNFKEQ.

This clone showed up just once. The chain is built from TRBV19 and TRBJ1-5; 12 nucleotides agree with TRBD1. After removal of 1 base from V and 11 bases from J, the junction contained 9 bases not matched to a gene. Germline lookup yields CDR1 LNHDA and CDR2 SQIVND (reference sequence). The CDR3 is 16 residues long. CDR3 coding DNA: TGTGCCAGTAGTATAGGGGGGGACAGGGGGCGAGTAGCCCAGCATTTT. Amino acids: CASSIGGDRGRVAQHF.

This clone was recorded once. V is TRBV5-6 and J is TRBJ2-1, with D perhaps TRBD1 (6 bases). CDR1 is SGHDT, CDR2 YYEEEE, per germline. The CDR3 is 17 amino acids. V was shortened by 3 bases and J by 0 bases, with 16 bases between the two germline ends. CDR3 sequence (DNA): TGTGCCAGCAGCTCACCGAAACAGGGCGGCTCCTACAATGAGCAGTTCTTC. It codes for CASSSPKQGGSYNEQFF.

V usage is TRBV21-1 and J usage is TRBJ2-7; the table's D call TRBD2 went unverified against the DNA. TRBV21-1 constitutes a pseudogene. The CDR3 length is 19 residues. The CDR3, as DNA: TGTGCCAGCAGCAGGTCCGGTAGCGGGAGATACTCGGGGAACTACGAGCAGTACTTC. Translated, it gives CASSRSGSGRYSGNYEQYF.

DNA for the CDR3: TGTGCCACCAGCATAGGGGGAGAAAGCAATCAGCCCCAGCATTTT. It codes for CATSIGGESNQPQHF. The V and J genes are TRBV15 and TRBJ1-5, with a possible D match to TRBD1 (6 bases). The V end was cut by 4 bases, the J end by 1 base, with 11 bases between. In germline, CDR1 is LNHNV, CDR2 YYDKDF (reference sequence). The CDR3 extends over 15 amino acids.

The chain carries TRBV10-3 and TRBJ2-7; 8 positions match TRBD1. The CDR3 is made up of 14 amino acids. In germline, CDR1 is ENHRY, CDR2 SYGVKD. After removal of 8 bases from V and 2 bases from J, the junction contained 8 bases not matched to a gene. The CDR3 DNA is TGTGCCATCGGCCGTCCGGGACAGGCCTACGAGCAGTACTTC. Translating it yields CAIGRPGQAYEQYF.

The chain has TRBV5-1 and TRBJ2-7; TRBD2 aligns across 12 bases. There are 16 residues in the CDR3. Trimming removed 4 bases from V and 7 bases from J; junction bases left unmatched: 12. Germline assignment: CDR1 SGHRS and CDR2 YFSETQ. CDR3 nucleotides: TGCGCCAGCAGCGCTAGACTAGCGGGAGTCGCTTCGGAGCAGTACTTC. Translating gives CASSARLAGVASEQYF.

The V call is TRBV28, the J call TRBJ1-2; 9 bases are shared with TRBD1. There are 17 residues in the CDR3. Trimming at V came to 2 bases and at J to 2 bases, leaving 9 bases not matched to a gene. Germline V lookup: CDR1 MDHEN, CDR2 SYDVKM. As DNA, the CDR3 is TGTGCCAGCAGTTTACCGGGGACAGGGTTCATAAACTATGGCTACACCTTC. Translating it yields CASSLPGTGFINYGYTF.

This clone has a handful of counts. V and J are TRBV10-3 and TRBJ1-1; 9 bases match TRBD1. Looked up from germline, CDR1 is ENHRY and CDR2 is SYGVKD. V was clipped by 7 bases and J by 0 bases; unmatched bases: 6. The length of the CDR3 is 15 residues. CDR3 loop: CAITRTGDMNTEAFF. The CDR3 bases are TGTGCCATCACCAGGACAGGGGATATGAACACTGAAGCTTTCTTT.

The chain combines TRBV7-2 with TRBJ2-7; 7 bases line up with TRBD1. Germline trimming cut 0 bases from V and 5 bases from J; bases unmatched to any gene: 7. The CDR3 length is 15 residues. Germline V gives CDR1 SGHTA, CDR2 FQGNSA. The CDR3 loop reads CASSLALDRANEQYF. Written as DNA, the CDR3 is TGTGCCAGCAGCTTAGCGCTCGACAGGGCGAACGAGCAGTACTTC.

The rearrangement uses TRBV10-1 and TRBJ2-6; TRBD2 might be the D (5 bases). The CDR3 consists of 14 residues. The germline CDR1 and CDR2 sequences are WNHNN and SYGVQD (reference sequence). V gave up 2 bases and J gave up 5 bases, with 7 bases separating them. CDR3 sequence reads: CASSERGWANVLTF. In nucleotides, the CDR3 is TGCGCCAGCAGTGAGCGAGGGTGGGCCAACGTCCTGACTTTC.

In DNA form, the CDR3 reads TGTGCCAGCAGTTTCTCAGTATTGGGCACTGAAGCTTTCTTT. It yields the protein CASSFSVLGTEAFF. The chain is built from TRBV28 and TRBJ1-1; unclear D gene. Trimming shortened V by 3 bases and J by 4 bases, and 12 bases separated the two germline ends. CDR3 length: 14 amino acids. Germline CDR1 MDHEN, CDR2 SYDVKM.

The V call is TRBV7-6, the J call TRBJ1-1; TRBD1 matches 8 bases. Germline trimming cut 2 bases from V and 5 bases from J; bases unmatched to any gene: 7. Germline V CDR1 and CDR2: SGHVS, FNYEAQ. The CDR3 sequence is 15 residues long. CDR3 region: CASSLFQGAPTEAFF. CDR3 nucleotide sequence: TGTGCCAGCAGCTTATTTCAGGGGGCGCCTACTGAAGCTTTCTTT.

The rearrangement links TRBV29-1 to TRBJ2-2; 8 bases are a match to TRBD2. J gave up 6 bases and V 2 bases, and 8 bases lay outside the gene matches. CDR1 and CDR2 from the germline V gene are SQVTM and ANQGSEA. The CDR3 totals 15 residues. The CDR3 bases are TGCAGCGTTGAAATAACGGGAGGGCCGCCCGGGGAGCTGTTTTTT. Residues: CSVEITGGPPGELFF.

The V call is TRBV18, the J call TRBJ2-1, with 10 bases lining up with TRBD2. V gave up 5 bases and J gave up 3 bases; unmatched junction bases: 7. Germline CDR1 reads KGHSH; CDR2 reads LQKENI. The CDR3 sequence is 16 residues long. CDR3 loop: CASSAKTSGFYNEQFF. DNA for the CDR3: TGTGCCAGCTCAGCAAAGACTAGCGGGTTCTACAATGAGCAGTTCTTC.

The sample holds a few counts of this clone. V usage is TRBV12-5 and J usage is TRBJ2-1, with TRBD2 as a possible D gene (5 bases). V lost 8 bases, J lost 3 bases, and 11 bases lay in between. This CDR3 comprises 13 residues. Looked up from germline, CDR1 is LGHNT and CDR2 is FRNRAP. CDR3 in DNA: TGTGCTAGTAGGGCTAGCAGCTACAATGAGCAGTTCTTC. This encodes CASRASSYNEQFF.

The rearrangement links TRBV19 to TRBJ2-7; the D gene is possibly TRBD2 (6 bases). CDR3 length equals 15 residues. Germline V gene lookup returns CDR1 LNHDA and CDR2 SQIVND (reference sequence). The V end lost 6 bases, the J end lost 3 bases, and 18 bases lay between the germline ends. CDR3 protein: CASRRSAEGIYEQYF. CDR3 DNA: TGTGCCAGTAGAAGGTCTGCGGAGGGTATCTACGAGCAGTACTTC.

The chain links TRBV28 to TRBJ1-1, with D unclear. Germline V gene data show CDR1 as MDHEN and CDR2 as SYDVKM. This CDR3 is 10 amino acids long. V dropped 4 bases and J dropped 11 bases, with 8 bases sitting between them. DNA for the CDR3: TGTGCCAGCAGTTCCGCAAGGGCTTTCTTT. Encoded protein: CASSSARAFF.